These 4 T cell receptor beta chains were sequenced from one sample in a study of shared clonotypes between healthy human individuals. Profiling relied on immunoSEQ multiplex PCR, and the TCRdb table lists in-frame clones only, not all of them. The table includes 650,000 to 800,000 clones, 72% detected once. Sequencing used memory CD4+ T cells sorted from blood. Noted subset: CD45RA-negative fraction. The receptor set was obtained from a woman younger than 45 in good health.

The chain links TRBV9 to TRBJ1-1, with D unresolved. The germline V gene encodes CDR1 SGDLS and CDR2 YYNGEE. The CDR3 length is 14 residues. Trimming left V 2 bases short and J 5 bases short, with 13 bases between. CDR3: CASSVTPTVTEAFF. DNA for the CDR3: TGTGCCAGCAGCGTGACACCAACAGTAACTGAAGCTTTCTTT.

The chain links TRBV10-2 to TRBJ2-2; a possible D gene is TRBD2 (5 bases). The CDR3 covers 14 residues. Trimming pared 9 bases from V and 3 bases from J, leaving 14 bases between. CDR1 and CDR2 from the germline V gene are WSHSY and SAAADI. CDR3 DNA: TGCGCCAGTTCGAGGGAGTCGGACACCGGGGAGCTGTTTTTT. Protein product: CASSRESDTGELFF.

This chain links TRBV18 with TRBJ1-2; 10 bases are a match to TRBD1. The V segment lost 3 bases and the J segment 9 bases; nucleotides outside the gene matches: 4. The CDR3 totals 13 residues. Germline-derived CDR1 and CDR2 are KGHSH and LQKENI. CDR3 DNA sequence: TGTGCCAGCTCACCGGGACAGGGGTATCGCTACACCTTC. Its protein is CASSPGQGYRYTF.

This sequence joins TRBV18 and TRBJ2-1; 7 bases are a match to TRBD2. Losses at the gene ends were 3 bases for V and 1 base for J; bases not matched to a gene: 3. CDR3 length equals 15 residues. The germline CDR1 and CDR2 sequences are KGHSH and LQKENI. The CDR3 region is CASSPISGSYNEQFF. The DNA of the CDR3 is TGTGCCAGCTCACCGATTAGCGGGTCCTACAATGAGCAGTTCTTC.